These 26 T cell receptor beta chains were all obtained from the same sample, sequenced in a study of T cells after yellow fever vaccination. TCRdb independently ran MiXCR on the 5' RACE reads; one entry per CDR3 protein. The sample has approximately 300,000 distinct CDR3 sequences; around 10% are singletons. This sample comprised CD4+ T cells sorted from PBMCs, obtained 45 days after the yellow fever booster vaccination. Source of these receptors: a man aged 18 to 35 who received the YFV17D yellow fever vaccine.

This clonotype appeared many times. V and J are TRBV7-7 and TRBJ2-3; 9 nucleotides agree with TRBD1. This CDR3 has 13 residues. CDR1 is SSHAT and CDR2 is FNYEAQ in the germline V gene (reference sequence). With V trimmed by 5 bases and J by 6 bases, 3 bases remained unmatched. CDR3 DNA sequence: TGTGCCAGCAGCCTGGGACAGGGTGATACGCAGTATTTT. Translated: CASSLGQGDTQYF.

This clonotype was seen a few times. CDR3 amino acids: CASSLGLERGLDTQYF. CDR3 DNA: TGTGCCAGCAGCTTAGGTCTTGAGCGGGGGTTAGATACGCAGTATTTT. The chain joins TRBV7-3 to TRBJ2-3; 8 bases match TRBD2. The CDR3 runs to 16 residues. Losses at the gene ends were 2 bases for V and 5 bases for J; bases not matched to a gene: 9. Germline CDR1 is SGHTA and CDR2 is FQGTGA.

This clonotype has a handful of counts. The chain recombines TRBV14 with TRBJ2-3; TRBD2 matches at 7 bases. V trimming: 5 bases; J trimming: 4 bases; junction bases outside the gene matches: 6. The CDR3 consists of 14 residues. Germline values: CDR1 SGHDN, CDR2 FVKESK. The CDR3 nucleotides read TGTGCCAGCAGCAAAAGCGGGGCCGCAGATACGCAGTATTTT. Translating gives CASSKSGAADTQYF. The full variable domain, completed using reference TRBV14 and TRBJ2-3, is EAGVTQFPSHSVIEKGQTVTLRCDPISGHDNLYWYRRVMGKEIKFLLHFVKESKQDESGMPNNRFLAERTGGTYSTLKVQPAELEDSGVYFCASSKSGAADTQYFGPGTRLTVL.

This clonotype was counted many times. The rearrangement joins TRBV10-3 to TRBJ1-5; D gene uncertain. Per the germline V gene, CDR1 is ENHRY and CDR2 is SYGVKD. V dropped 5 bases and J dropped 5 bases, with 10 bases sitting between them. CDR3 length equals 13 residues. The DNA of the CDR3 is TGTGCCATCAGTTCCCTGGACGATCAGCCCCAGCATTTT. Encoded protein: CAISSLDDQPQHF.

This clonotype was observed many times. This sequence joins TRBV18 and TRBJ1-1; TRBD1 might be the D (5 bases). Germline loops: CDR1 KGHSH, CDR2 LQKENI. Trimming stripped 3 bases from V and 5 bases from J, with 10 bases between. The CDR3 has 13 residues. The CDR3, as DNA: TGTGCCAGCTCACCTTTTTCAGGGACTGAAGCTTTCTTT. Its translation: CASSPFSGTEAFF.

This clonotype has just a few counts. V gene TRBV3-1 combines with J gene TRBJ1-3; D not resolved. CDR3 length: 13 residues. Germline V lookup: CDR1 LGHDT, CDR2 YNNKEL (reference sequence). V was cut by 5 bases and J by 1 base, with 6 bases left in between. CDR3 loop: CASSDKSGNTIYF. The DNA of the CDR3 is TGTGCCAGCAGCGACAAATCTGGAAACACCATATATTTT.

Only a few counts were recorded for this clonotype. CDR3 nucleotide sequence: TGTGCCAGCAGCCGTAATTTTGGGTATGAGCAGTTCTTC. Translation gives CASSRNFGYEQFF. The chain combines TRBV7-8 with TRBJ2-1; no clear D gene. CDR1 and CDR2 (germline): SGHVS, FQNEAQ. The V and J ends lost 5 bases and 8 bases respectively, with 13 bases between them. The CDR3 length is 13 residues.

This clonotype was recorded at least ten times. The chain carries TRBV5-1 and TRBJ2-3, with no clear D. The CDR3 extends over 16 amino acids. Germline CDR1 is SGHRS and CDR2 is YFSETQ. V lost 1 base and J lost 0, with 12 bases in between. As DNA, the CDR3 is TGCGCCAGCAGCTTGAAAGGGTCCCATAGCACAGATACGCAGTATTTT. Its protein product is CASSLKGSHSTDTQYF.

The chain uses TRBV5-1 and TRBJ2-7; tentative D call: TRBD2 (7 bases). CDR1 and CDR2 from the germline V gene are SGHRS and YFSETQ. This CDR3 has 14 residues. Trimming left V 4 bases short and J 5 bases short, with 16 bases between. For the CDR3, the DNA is TGCGCCAGCAGCGAAGGGGGGGCTGAAGACGAGCAGTACGTC. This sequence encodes CASSEGGAEDEQYV.

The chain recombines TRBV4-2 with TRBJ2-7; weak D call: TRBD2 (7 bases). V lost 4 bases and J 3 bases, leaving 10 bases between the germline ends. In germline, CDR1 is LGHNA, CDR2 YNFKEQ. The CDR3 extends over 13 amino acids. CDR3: CASSRGGGYEQYF. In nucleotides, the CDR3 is TGTGCCAGCAGCCGGGGGGGCGGCTACGAGCAGTACTTC.

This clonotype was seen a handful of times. The CDR3: CASSLAGDPYEQYV. The CDR3 nucleotides are TGCGCCAGCAGCCTTGCAGGGGACCCCTACGAGCAGTACGTC. V and J are TRBV5-1 and TRBJ2-7; a weak D match, TRBD1 (6 bases). This CDR3 comprises 14 residues. Trimming pared 4 bases from V and 2 bases from J, leaving 13 bases between. Germline assignment: CDR1 SGHRS and CDR2 YFSETQ.

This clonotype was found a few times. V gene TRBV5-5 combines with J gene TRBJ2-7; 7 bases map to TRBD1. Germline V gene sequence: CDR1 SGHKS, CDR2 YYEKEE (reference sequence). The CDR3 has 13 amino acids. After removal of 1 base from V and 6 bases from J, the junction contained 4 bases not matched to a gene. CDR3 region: CASSLSDRVEQYF. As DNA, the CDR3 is TGTGCCAGCAGCTTGAGCGACAGGGTCGAGCAGTACTTC.

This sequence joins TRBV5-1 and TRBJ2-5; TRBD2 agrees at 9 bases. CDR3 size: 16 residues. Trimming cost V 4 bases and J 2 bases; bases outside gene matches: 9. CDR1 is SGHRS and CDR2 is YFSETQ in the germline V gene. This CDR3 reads CASSILQTSGQETQYF. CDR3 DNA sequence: TGCGCCAGCAGCATACTTCAAACTAGCGGGCAAGAGACCCAGTACTTC.

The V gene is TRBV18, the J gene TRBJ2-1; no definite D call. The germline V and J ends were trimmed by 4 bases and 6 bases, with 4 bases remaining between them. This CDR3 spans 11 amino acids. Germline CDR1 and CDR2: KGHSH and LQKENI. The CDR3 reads CASSHGNEQFF. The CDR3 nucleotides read TGTGCCAGCTCACACGGCAATGAGCAGTTCTTC.

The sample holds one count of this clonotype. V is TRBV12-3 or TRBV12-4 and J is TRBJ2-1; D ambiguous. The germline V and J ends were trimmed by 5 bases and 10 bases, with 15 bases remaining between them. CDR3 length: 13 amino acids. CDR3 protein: CASSLTRYAEQFF. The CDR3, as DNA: TGTGCCAGCAGTCTAACCCGATATGCCGAGCAGTTCTTC.

The CDR3 DNA reads TGCGCCAGCAGCTGGAAACAAACTAGCGGGGGGTCGAATGAGCAGTTCTTC. This sequence encodes CASSWKQTSGGSNEQFF. The rearrangement joins TRBV5-1 to TRBJ2-1; TRBD2 matches 12 bases. Trimming cost V 3 bases and J 7 bases; bases outside gene matches: 11. The CDR3 is 17 amino acids. CDR1 and CDR2 (germline): SGHRS, YFSETQ.

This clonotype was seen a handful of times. DNA of the CDR3: TGTGCCACCCCCTTGAGTGGGGCTCCGAACACTGAAGCTTTCTTT. Amino acids: CATPLSGAPNTEAFF. J is TRBJ1-1 and V is TRBV24-1; tentative D call: TRBD1 (5 bases). The CDR3 consists of 15 residues. V lost 9 bases to trimming and J lost 1 base, with 17 bases between them. CDR1 KGHDR and CDR2 SFDVKD come from the germline V gene.

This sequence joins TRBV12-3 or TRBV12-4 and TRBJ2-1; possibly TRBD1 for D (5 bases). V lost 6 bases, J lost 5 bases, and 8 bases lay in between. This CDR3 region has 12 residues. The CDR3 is CASSPQDNEQFF. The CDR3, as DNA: TGTGCCAGCAGCCCACAGGACAATGAGCAGTTCTTC.

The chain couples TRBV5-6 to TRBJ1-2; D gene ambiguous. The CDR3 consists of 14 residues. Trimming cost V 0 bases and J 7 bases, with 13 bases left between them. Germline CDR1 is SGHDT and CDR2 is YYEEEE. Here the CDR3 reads CASSLGLQAGGYTF. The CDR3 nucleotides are TGTGCCAGCAGCTTGGGACTCCAGGCGGGTGGCTACACCTTC.

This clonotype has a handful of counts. The CDR3 region has the DNA TGCAGTGCTAGAGATCGGGGACAGGGGACCCTTCGGGCTCTTTTAGAGACCCAGTACTTC. It translates to CSARDRGQGTLRALLETQYF. The chain couples TRBV20-1 to TRBJ2-5; TRBD1 agrees at 10 bases. This CDR3 comprises 20 residues. V lost 0 bases, J lost 4 bases, and 20 bases stayed unmatched. Germline assignment: CDR1 DFQATT and CDR2 SNEGSKA (reference sequence).

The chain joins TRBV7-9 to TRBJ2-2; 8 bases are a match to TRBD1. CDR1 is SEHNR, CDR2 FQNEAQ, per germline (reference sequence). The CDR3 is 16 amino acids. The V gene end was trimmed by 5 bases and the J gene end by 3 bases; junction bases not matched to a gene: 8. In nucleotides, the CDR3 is TGTGCCAGCAGCACCCCGGGACAGGCAGACACCGGGGAGCTGTTTTTT. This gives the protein CASSTPGQADTGELFF.

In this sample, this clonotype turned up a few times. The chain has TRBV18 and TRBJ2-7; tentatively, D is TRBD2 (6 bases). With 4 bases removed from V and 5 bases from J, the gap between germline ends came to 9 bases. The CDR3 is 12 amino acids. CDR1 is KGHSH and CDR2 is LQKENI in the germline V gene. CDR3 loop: CASSHGGDEQYF. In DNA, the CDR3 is TGTGCCAGCTCACACGGAGGGGACGAGCAGTACTTC.

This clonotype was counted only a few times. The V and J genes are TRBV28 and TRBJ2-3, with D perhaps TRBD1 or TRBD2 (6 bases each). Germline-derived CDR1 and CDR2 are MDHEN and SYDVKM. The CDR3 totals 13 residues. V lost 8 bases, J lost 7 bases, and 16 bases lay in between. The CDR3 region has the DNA TGTGCCAGCCTACTCTGGGGGGCGAATACGCAGTATTTT. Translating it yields CASLLWGANTQYF.

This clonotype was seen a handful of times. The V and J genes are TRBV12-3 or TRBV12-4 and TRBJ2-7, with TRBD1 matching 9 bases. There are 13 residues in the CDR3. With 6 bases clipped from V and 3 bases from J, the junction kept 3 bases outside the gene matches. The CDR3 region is CASRRGQGYEQYF. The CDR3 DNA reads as TGTGCCAGCAGGCGGGGACAGGGCTACGAGCAGTACTTC.

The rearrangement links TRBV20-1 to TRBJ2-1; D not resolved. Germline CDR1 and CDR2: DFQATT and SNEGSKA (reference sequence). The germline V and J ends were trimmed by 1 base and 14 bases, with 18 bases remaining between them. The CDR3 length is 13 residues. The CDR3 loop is CSARVAARPLEFF. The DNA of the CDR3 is TGCAGTGCTAGAGTTGCGGCTAGACCCCTCGAGTTCTTC.

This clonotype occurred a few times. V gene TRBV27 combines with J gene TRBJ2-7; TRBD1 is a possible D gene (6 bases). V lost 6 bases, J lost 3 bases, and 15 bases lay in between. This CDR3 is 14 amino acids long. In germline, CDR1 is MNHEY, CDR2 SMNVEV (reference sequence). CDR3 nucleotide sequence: TGTGCCAGCAGCCCTGACAGGAGAAGCTACGAGCAGTACTTC. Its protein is CASSPDRRSYEQYF.